The 24 T cell receptor beta chains presented below share a single source sample, sequenced in a study of vaccination and CD4 T cells after COVID-19. TCRdb redid the calling of the PCR reads with MiXCR, one entry per CDR3 protein. In the table there are approximately 17,000 distinct CDR3 sequences, roughly two thirds of which are singletons. Source: CD4+ T cells from blood, taken after SARS-CoV-2 vaccination. The receptors here all came from a human donor who had recovered from COVID-19.

This clonotype was counted a few times. V usage is TRBV6-1 and J usage is TRBJ2-7; D is perhaps TRBD1 (6 bases). V dropped 6 bases and J dropped 7 bases, with 19 bases sitting between them. The CDR3 length is 14 residues. Germline V lookup: CDR1 MNHNS, CDR2 SASEGT. The CDR3 nucleotides read TGTGCCAGCAGCGACCGGTGGACAGTTGGGGAGCAGTACTTC. Translated: CASSDRWTVGEQYF.

The V and J genes are TRBV5-1 and TRBJ2-2; no clear D. CDR3 length equals 14 residues. The V gene's germline CDR1 is SGHRS and CDR2 YFSETQ. V lost 0 bases to trimming and J lost 0 bases, with 3 bases between them. Here the CDR3 reads CASSLGSNTGELFF. CDR3 bases: TGCGCCAGCAGCTTGGGGTCGAACACCGGGGAGCTGTTTTTT.

The chain links TRBV7-9 to TRBJ1-1; no clear D gene. Germline V lookup: CDR1 SEHNR, CDR2 FQNEAQ (reference sequence). This CDR3 has 12 amino acids. V shed 1 base and J shed 7 bases, with 7 bases lying between them. This CDR3 reads CASSLVGVEAFF. CDR3 in DNA: TGTGCCAGCAGCTTAGTCGGGGTTGAAGCTTTCTTT.

This chain links TRBV11-2 with TRBJ1-1; perhaps TRBD1 as D (5 bases). This CDR3 spans 15 amino acids. The V gene lost 4 bases and the J gene lost 5 bases, with 17 bases spanning the gap. Per the germline V gene, CDR1 is SGHAT and CDR2 is FQNNGV. The CDR3 DNA is TGTGCCAGCAGCTCCTACGGGGGAGTAGGGACTGAAGCTTTCTTT. Translated: CASSSYGGVGTEAFF.

The V gene is TRBV6-2 or TRBV6-3, the J gene TRBJ2-5, with 11 nucleotides matching TRBD1. V shed 7 bases, J shed 4 bases, and the junction held 5 bases outside the gene matches. The germline gives CDR1 MNHEY, CDR2 SVGEGT. The CDR3 length is 14 residues. In DNA form, the CDR3 reads TGTGCCAGCAACGGACAGGGGGCCCCAGAGACCCAGTACTTC. The encoded protein is CASNGQGAPETQYF.

The gene calls are TRBV7-8 and TRBJ1-5; 7 bases are shared with TRBD1. Trimming removed 2 bases from V and 3 bases from J; junction bases left unmatched: 1. The germline gives CDR1 SGHVS, CDR2 FQNEAQ. This CDR3 contains 14 residues. CDR3 loop: CASSLTGANQPQHF. The CDR3 DNA sequence: TGTGCCAGCAGCTTAACAGGGGCCAATCAGCCCCAGCATTTT.

The J gene is TRBJ2-5, the V gene TRBV11-2; 11 bases are shared with TRBD2. This CDR3 spans 15 amino acids. J gave up 4 bases and V 4 bases, and 5 bases lay outside the gene matches. Germline V lookup: CDR1 SGHAT, CDR2 FQNNGV. This CDR3 reads CASSSSGLAGETQYF. The CDR3 nucleotides read TGTGCCAGCAGCTCGAGCGGACTAGCGGGAGAGACCCAGTACTTC. Looking up the rest from reference TRBV11-2 and TRBJ2-5 gives the full variable domain: EAGVAQSPRYKIIEKRQSVAFWCNPISGHATLYWYQQILGQGPKLLIQFQNNGVVDDSQLPKDRFSAERLKGVDSTLKIQPAKLEDSAVYLCASSSSGLAGETQYFGPGTRLLVL.

This chain uses TRBV19 with TRBJ1-1; D possibly corresponds to TRBD1 (5 bases). Germline V CDR1 and CDR2: LNHDA, SQIVND (reference sequence). V was pared by 1 base and J by 1 base, with 10 bases between. The CDR3 sequence is 15 residues long. CDR3 amino acids: CASSIVGGKNTEAFF. The CDR3 nucleotides read TGTGCCAGTAGTATAGTTGGGGGAAAGAACACTGAAGCTTTCTTT.

The rearrangement uses TRBV20-1 and TRBJ1-5; 7 nucleotides line up with TRBD1. The CDR3 totals 13 residues. Germline CDR1 is DFQATT and CDR2 is SNEGSKA (reference sequence). After removal of 0 bases from V and 7 bases from J, the junction contained 3 bases not matched to a gene. CDR3 region: CSARDMTGQPQHF. In nucleotides, the CDR3 is TGCAGTGCTAGAGATATGACAGGGCAGCCCCAGCATTTT.

J is TRBJ2-1 and V is TRBV7-2; no clear D gene. This CDR3 has 12 amino acids. The germline V gene has CDR1 SGHTA and CDR2 FQGNSA. The V gene lost 1 base and the J gene lost 6 bases, with 4 bases spanning the gap. The CDR3 spells CASSLVGNEQFF. DNA of the CDR3: TGTGCCAGCAGCTTAGTAGGCAATGAGCAGTTCTTC.

The rearrangement uses TRBV12-3 or TRBV12-4 and TRBJ2-1, with TRBD2 identical over 7 bases. V gave up 7 bases and J gave up 5 bases; unmatched junction bases: 8. The CDR3 is 14 amino acids. CDR3 coding DNA: TGTGCCAGCATCGTTAGCGGGTTTAACAATGAGCAGTTCTTC. Translating it yields CASIVSGFNNEQFF.

The chain joins TRBV5-4 to TRBJ2-2; TRBD2 is a possible D gene (5 bases). CDR1 SGHNT and CDR2 YYREEE come from the germline V gene (reference sequence). CDR3 length: 16 amino acids. The V end was cut by 1 base, the J end by 1 base, with 11 bases between. CDR3 bases: TGTGCCAGCAGCTTGCTTGGACGGGGGAACACCGGGGAGCTGTTTTTT. This sequence encodes CASSLLGRGNTGELFF.

This clonotype was seen a few times. This chain joins TRBV7-2 and TRBJ1-1; D gene uncertain. This CDR3 has 13 residues. The V and J ends lost 4 bases and 8 bases respectively, with 14 bases between them. CDR1 and CDR2 from the germline V gene are SGHTA and FQGNSA. CDR3 in DNA: TGTGCCAGCAGCTCCCCAGTTACGCGAGAAGCTTTCTTT. It encodes CASSSPVTREAFF.

V is TRBV28 and J is TRBJ2-7, with 9 nucleotides matching TRBD1. This CDR3 is built from 14 residues. The germline V gene has CDR1 MDHEN and CDR2 SYDVKM. The V and J ends lost 4 bases and 6 bases, in that order; junction bases with no gene match: 7. CDR3 protein: CASSSDRGVVEQYF. DNA of the CDR3: TGTGCCAGCAGTTCGGACAGGGGAGTTGTCGAGCAGTACTTC.

The chain recombines TRBV2 with TRBJ1-5, with no clear D. Germline-derived CDR1 and CDR2 are SNHLY and FYNNEI. Deletions cut 4 bases from V and 2 bases from J, with 9 bases between. CDR3 size: 14 residues. CDR3 region: CASSVQERNQPQHF. DNA for the CDR3: TGTGCCAGCAGTGTCCAGGAACGCAATCAGCCCCAGCATTTT. The whole variable domain, remainder taken from reference TRBV2 and TRBJ1-5, is EPEVTQTPSHQVTQMGQEVILRCVPISNHLYFYWYRQILGQKVEFLVSFYNNEISEKSEIFDDQFSVERPDGSNFTLKIRSTKLEDSAMYFCASSVQERNQPQHFGDGTRLSIL.

The chain carries TRBV18 and TRBJ2-7, with D uncertain. From germline, CDR1 is KGHSH and CDR2 LQKENI. V lost 3 bases and J 2 bases, leaving 8 bases between the germline ends. The CDR3 covers 13 residues. The CDR3 spells CASSPPGTYEQYF. The CDR3 DNA reads as TGTGCCAGCTCACCCCCCGGTACCTACGAGCAGTACTTC.

This CDR3 reads CASSPGTGQSLAYGYTF. CDR3 sequence (DNA): TGTGCCAGCAGCCCCGGGACAGGCCAATCCCTCGCCTATGGCTACACCTTC. The chain is built from TRBV11-2 and TRBJ1-2; 8 positions agree with TRBD1. Unmatched junction bases numbered 15, after V lost 5 bases and J lost 4 bases. From germline, CDR1 is SGHAT and CDR2 FQNNGV. This CDR3 region has 17 residues.

This clonotype was counted between two and nine times. The J gene is TRBJ1-1, the V gene TRBV19; D not certain. The germline V gene has CDR1 LNHDA and CDR2 SQIVND (reference sequence). The CDR3 has 15 amino acids. V lost 4 bases and J 0 bases, leaving 12 bases between the germline ends. The CDR3 loop reads CASSRPGSLNTEAFF. The CDR3 region has the DNA TGTGCCAGTAGTAGACCAGGAAGTCTGAACACTGAAGCTTTCTTT.

The V gene is TRBV20-1, the J gene TRBJ1-1; D is undetermined. The V end lost 6 bases, the J end lost 2 bases, and 22 bases lay between the germline ends. Germline V CDR1 and CDR2: DFQATT, SNEGSKA (reference sequence). CDR3 size: 16 residues. In DNA form, the CDR3 reads TGCAGTGCCGGCCGATGGAGAGTCACGATAAACACTGAAGCTTTCTTT. Translated: CSAGRWRVTINTEAFF.

V and J are TRBV11-2 and TRBJ1-1; D remains ambiguous. The germline CDR1 and CDR2 sequences are SGHAT and FQNNGV. There are 14 residues in the CDR3. With 4 bases removed from V and 1 base from J, the gap between germline ends came to 10 bases. The CDR3: CASSSLTRNTEAFF. Written as DNA, the CDR3 is TGTGCCAGCAGCTCGCTTACACGGAACACTGAAGCTTTCTTT.

This chain links TRBV7-9 with TRBJ2-7; 8 nucleotides line up with TRBD1. The CDR3 is 14 amino acids. The V and J ends lost 2 bases and 5 bases, in that order; junction bases with no gene match: 5. The germline V gene encodes CDR1 SEHNR and CDR2 FQNEAQ (reference sequence). The CDR3 DNA sequence: TGTGCCAGCAGCTTATGGGACAGGATGAACGAGCAGTACTTC. Translation: CASSLWDRMNEQYF.

The chain joins TRBV7-9 to TRBJ2-7, with 11 bases fitting TRBD1. This CDR3 is 20 amino acids long. CDR1 and CDR2 (germline): SEHNR, FQNEAQ (reference sequence). The V and J ends lost 9 bases and 0 bases, in that order; junction bases with no gene match: 22. The CDR3 DNA reads as TGTGCCAGAAGCATCACTGGACAGGGGGCGTTTGTAGCGGGCTCCTACGAGCAGTACTTC. It translates to CARSITGQGAFVAGSYEQYF. Combining the CDR3 with reference TRBV7-9 and TRBJ2-7 gives the whole variable domain DTGVSQNPRHKITKRGQNVTFRCDPISEHNRLYWYRQTLGQGPEFLTYFQNEAQLEKSRLLSDRFSAERPKGSFSTLEIQRTEQGDSAMYLCARSITGQGAFVAGSYEQYFGPGTRLTVT.

There are a few counts of this clonotype. The chain joins TRBV7-9 to TRBJ2-7; D gene ambiguous. Germline CDR1 reads SEHNR; CDR2 reads FQNEAQ (reference sequence). V lost 3 bases and J lost 1, with 1 base in between. The CDR3 contains 11 residues. The CDR3 is CASSLSYEQYF. The CDR3 DNA is TGTGCCAGCAGCTTGTCCTACGAGCAGTACTTC.

This chain links TRBV27 with TRBJ1-4; tentatively, D is TRBD1 (5 bases). The V end lost 6 bases, the J end lost 4 bases, and 12 bases lay between the germline ends. The length of the CDR3 is 14 residues. Germline values: CDR1 MNHEY, CDR2 SMNVEV (reference sequence). CDR3 in amino acids: CASSYGGFNEKLFF. CDR3 nucleotides: TGTGCCAGCAGCTACGGGGGATTTAATGAAAAACTGTTTTTT.